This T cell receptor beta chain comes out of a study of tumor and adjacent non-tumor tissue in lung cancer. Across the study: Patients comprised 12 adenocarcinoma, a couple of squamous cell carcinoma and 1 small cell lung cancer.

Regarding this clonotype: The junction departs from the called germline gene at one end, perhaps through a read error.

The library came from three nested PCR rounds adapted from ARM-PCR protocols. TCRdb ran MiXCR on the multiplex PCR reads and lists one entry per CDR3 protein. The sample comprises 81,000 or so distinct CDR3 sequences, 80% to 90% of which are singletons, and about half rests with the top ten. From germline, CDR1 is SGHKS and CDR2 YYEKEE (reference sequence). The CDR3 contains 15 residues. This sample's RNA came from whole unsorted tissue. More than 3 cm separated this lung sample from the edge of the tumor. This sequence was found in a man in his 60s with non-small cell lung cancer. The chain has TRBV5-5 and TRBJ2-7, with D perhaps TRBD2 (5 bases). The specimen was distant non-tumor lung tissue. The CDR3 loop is CASSNSGIRSYEQNF. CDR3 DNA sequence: TGTGCCAGCAGCAACTCCGGGATCCGCTCCTACGAGCAGAACTTC.